This T cell receptor beta chain was retrieved from a study of blood T cell repertoires in COVID-19. The overall study: Some COVID-19 samples were acute and others convalescent; all came from the United States, Italy and Spain. PBMCs, B-cell-depleted T cells, or T cells provided the cDNA or gDNA that made up the material.

The CDR3 has 14 residues. Germline assignment: CDR1 LNHDA and CDR2 SQIVND (reference sequence). V trimming: 5 bases; J trimming: 4 bases; junction bases outside the gene matches: 5. Seattle-derived patients entered the study during active infection and were followed longitudinally. Under the authors' procedure: Reference gene primer amplification gave estimated nucleated cell counts. TCRdb keeps only in-frame clones here, not all; method: immunoSEQ multiplex PCR. V, J and clone size reflect that table, while D and trimming were determined from the DNA. The sample lists over 75,000 clones, 70% to 90% occurring once.

The clonotype was recovered from a human donor with COVID-19, enrolled during active disease. The donor label of this sample is uncertain. Sequenced input: peripheral blood. This rearrangement joins TRBV19 to TRBJ1-3, with TRBD1 identical over 7 bases. DNA for the CDR3: TGTGCCAGTAGTGTTACAGGGGTAGGAAACACCATATATTTT. Translated, it gives CASSVTGVGNTIYF.